A selection of T cell receptor beta chains follows, all from one sample in a study of T-cell memory formation after mild COVID-19. From the 5' RACE reads, TCRdb called clonotypes with MiXCR, one entry per CDR3 protein. The repertoire holds about 300,000 distinct CDR3 sequences, with 19% as singletons. Sequenced material: PBMCs or a T cell subset sorted from them (not recorded which). The receptors here all came from a man aged 18 to 30 who had mild COVID-19 (a few samples of this study predate the infection). Cell type and time point are not known. Each CDR3 is given with its conserved first and last residue. Each record gives: V gene, clone size, D gene, J gene, CDR3 DNA, CDR3 protein. D genes are given only for firm matches. Part of the rows lack a size; the others show once, few, many or a class for expanded clones.

V gene: TRBV6-6; clone size: few; D gene: TRBD1; J gene: TRBJ1-4; CDR3 DNA: TGTGCCAGCAGTGGAGCGGGACAGAATGAAAAACTGTTTTTT; CDR3 protein: CASSGAGQNEKLFF
V gene: TRBV7-3; clone size: few; D gene: TRBD1; J gene: TRBJ2-2; CDR3 DNA: TGTGCCAGCAGTGTAGCCGGGACAGGGGGCGCATCGGACACCGGGGAGCTGTTTTTT; CDR3 protein: CASSVAGTGGASDTGELFF
V gene: TRBV4-1; clone size: -; D gene: TRBD1; J gene: TRBJ1-1; CDR3 DNA: TGCGCCAGCAGCCAACTGACAGGGACGAACACTGAAGCTTTCTTT; CDR3 protein: CASSQLTGTNTEAFF
V gene: TRBV7-9; clone size: -; D gene: -; J gene: TRBJ1-3; CDR3 DNA: TGTGCCAGCAGGCCACTGAGCTCTGGAAACACCATATATTTT; CDR3 protein: CASRPLSSGNTIYF
V gene: TRBV20-1; clone size: few; D gene: -; J gene: TRBJ2-5; CDR3 DNA: TGCAGTGCGCCGAAAGGGGAGACCCAGTACTTC; CDR3 protein: CSAPKGETQYF
V gene: TRBV2; clone size: -; D gene: -; J gene: TRBJ2-5; CDR3 DNA: TGTGCCAGCAGGCCCCCGGGGGCGGGGAGGGAGACCCAGTACTTC; CDR3 protein: CASRPPGAGRETQYF
V gene: TRBV10-2; clone size: -; D gene: TRBD2; J gene: TRBJ2-3; CDR3 DNA: TGCGCCAGCATAAGCGGGGGGGCAATAGATACGCAGTATTTT; CDR3 protein: CASISGGAIDTQYF
V gene: TRBV4-1; clone size: -; D gene: -; J gene: TRBJ1-6; CDR3 DNA: TGCGCCAGCAGCCAAGTGCAGGGCTACAATTCACCCCTCCACTTT; CDR3 protein: CASSQVQGYNSPLHF
V gene: TRBV12-3/TRBV12-4; clone size: few; D gene: TRBD1; J gene: TRBJ2-7; CDR3 DNA: TGTGCCAGCAGCGCGCCGGGACAGGGGAGCCACGAGCAGTACTTC; CDR3 protein: CASSAPGQGSHEQYF
V gene: TRBV5-1; clone size: many; D gene: TRBD2; J gene: TRBJ2-1; CDR3 DNA: TGCGCCAGCAGCTTGGCGGCGGGCGGGGGGGCCGTCGATGAGCAGTTCTTC; CDR3 protein: CASSLAAGGGAVDEQFF
V gene: TRBV7-9; clone size: few; D gene: -; J gene: TRBJ1-2; CDR3 DNA: TGTGCCAGCAGCTTAGACAGGGCGTCCGGCTACACCTTC; CDR3 protein: CASSLDRASGYTF
V gene: TRBV29-1; clone size: few; D gene: -; J gene: TRBJ2-7; CDR3 DNA: TGCAGCGTTGCCTGGAGCTCCTACGAGCAGTACTTC; CDR3 protein: CSVAWSSYEQYF
V gene: TRBV7-2; clone size: -; D gene: -; J gene: TRBJ1-6; CDR3 DNA: TGTGCCAGCAGCTCGTTCAACGGGGGATCACCCCTCCACTTT; CDR3 protein: CASSSFNGGSPLHF
V gene: TRBV4-3; clone size: -; D gene: -; J gene: TRBJ2-3; CDR3 DNA: TGCGCCAGCAGCCAAGGGACGGAGGGGACAGATACGCAGTATTTT; CDR3 protein: CASSQGTEGTDTQYF
V gene: TRBV7-2; clone size: -; D gene: -; J gene: TRBJ1-1; CDR3 DNA: TGTGCCAGCAGCTTATATCCGAACATGAACACTGAAGCTTTCTTT; CDR3 protein: CASSLYPNMNTEAFF
V gene: TRBV9; clone size: few; D gene: -; J gene: TRBJ2-1; CDR3 DNA: TGTGCCAGCAGTCCAGACCATTACAATGAGCAGTTCTTC; CDR3 protein: CASSPDHYNEQFF
V gene: TRBV12-3/TRBV12-4; clone size: many; D gene: -; J gene: TRBJ1-1; CDR3 DNA: TGTGCCAGCAGGACTTCAATGGAAGGAACTGAAGCTTTCTTT; CDR3 protein: CASRTSMEGTEAFF
V gene: TRBV7-9; clone size: many; D gene: -; J gene: TRBJ2-7; CDR3 DNA: TGTGCCAGCAGCCCGTGGACAGCTACCTACGAGCAGTACTTC; CDR3 protein: CASSPWTATYEQYF
V gene: TRBV6-6; clone size: -; D gene: -; J gene: TRBJ2-2; CDR3 DNA: TGTGCCAGCAGTGCCGGGACACACACCGGGGAGCTGTTTTTT; CDR3 protein: CASSAGTHTGELFF
V gene: TRBV6-2/TRBV6-3; clone size: -; D gene: TRBD1; J gene: TRBJ2-1; CDR3 DNA: TGTGCCAGCAGTTACCCAAGACAGGGGGTGAATGAGCAGTTCTTC; CDR3 protein: CASSYPRQGVNEQFF
V gene: TRBV10-3; clone size: -; D gene: TRBD1; J gene: TRBJ1-5; CDR3 DNA: TGTGCCATCACCCCACAGGGGAGGGAGGGTCAGCCCCAGCATTTT; CDR3 protein: CAITPQGREGQPQHF
V gene: TRBV6-2/TRBV6-3; clone size: -; D gene: -; J gene: TRBJ2-2; CDR3 DNA: TGTGCCAGCACCTTGACCGGGAGAAACACCGGGGAGCTGTTTTTT; CDR3 protein: CASTLTGRNTGELFF
V gene: TRBV4-2; clone size: few; D gene: TRBD2; J gene: TRBJ2-3; CDR3 DNA: TGTGCCAGCAGCCAAGATCTAGCGGGGTACACAGATACGCAGTATTTT; CDR3 protein: CASSQDLAGYTDTQYF
V gene: TRBV12-3/TRBV12-4; clone size: -; D gene: -; J gene: TRBJ1-1; CDR3 DNA: TGTGCCAGCAGTTTAGCCTCGTCTATAAACCAAGCTTTCTTT; CDR3 protein: CASSLASSINQAFF
V gene: TRBV21-1; clone size: -; D gene: -; J gene: TRBJ2-2; CDR3 DNA: TGTGCCACGCAAAGGGGGCGAACGAACACCGGGGAGCTGTTTTTT; CDR3 protein: CATQRGRTNTGELFF
V gene: TRBV7-2; clone size: -; D gene: -; J gene: TRBJ2-6; CDR3 DNA: TGTGCCAGCAGCTTAGTCTTGACGGCTGGGGCCAACGTCCTGACTTTC; CDR3 protein: CASSLVLTAGANVLTF
V gene: TRBV7-9; clone size: few; D gene: -; J gene: TRBJ1-1; CDR3 DNA: TGTGCCAGCAGCTTGCCCAGGGATGGCACTGAAGCTTTCTTT; CDR3 protein: CASSLPRDGTEAFF
V gene: TRBV5-1; clone size: few; D gene: TRBD2; J gene: TRBJ2-1; CDR3 DNA: TGCGCCAGCAGTTGGGGAGCAGCGGGGCGAAACAATGAGCAGTTCTTC; CDR3 protein: CASSWGAAGRNNEQFF
V gene: TRBV7-3; clone size: few; D gene: -; J gene: TRBJ2-3; CDR3 DNA: TGTGCCAGCAGCCCCGGGGGACAGAAGGTCACAGATACGCAGTATTTT; CDR3 protein: CASSPGGQKVTDTQYF
V gene: TRBV28; clone size: few; D gene: TRBD1; J gene: TRBJ1-3; CDR3 DNA: TGTGCCAGCAGCGGCCAGGGGGCTTATATTTCCGGAAACACCATATATTTT; CDR3 protein: CASSGQGAYISGNTIYF
V gene: TRBV4-3; clone size: -; D gene: TRBD2; J gene: TRBJ2-6; CDR3 DNA: TGCGCCAGCAGCCCAAGCGGGGTCTCTGGGGCCAACGTCCTGACTTTC; CDR3 protein: CASSPSGVSGANVLTF
V gene: TRBV25-1; clone size: -; D gene: TRBD1; J gene: TRBJ2-6; CDR3 DNA: TGTGCCAGCAGTGCCGACCGGGACAGGCTATTTCCTGGGGCCAACGTCCTGACTTTC; CDR3 protein: CASSADRDRLFPGANVLTF
V gene: TRBV5-5; clone size: few; D gene: -; J gene: TRBJ2-7; CDR3 DNA: TGTGCCAGCAGGCGAACCCAGGGAAGTGGGGACGAGCAGTACTTC; CDR3 protein: CASRRTQGSGDEQYF
V gene: TRBV7-9; clone size: many; D gene: -; J gene: TRBJ2-7; CDR3 DNA: TGTGCCAGCAGCTTATTCCAGGGTGACGAGCAGTACTTC; CDR3 protein: CASSLFQGDEQYF
V gene: TRBV20-1; clone size: few; D gene: -; J gene: TRBJ1-2; CDR3 DNA: TGCAGTGCTAGAGATCGGGAAGGGGGAGTGAAAAACTATGGCTACACCTTC; CDR3 protein: CSARDREGGVKNYGYTF
V gene: TRBV20-1; clone size: once; D gene: TRBD2; J gene: TRBJ2-1; CDR3 DNA: TGCAGTGCTACCGGGGGGTCCCTCTACAATGAGCAGTTCTTC; CDR3 protein: CSATGGSLYNEQFF
V gene: TRBV18; clone size: few; D gene: -; J gene: TRBJ2-3; CDR3 DNA: TGTGCCAGCTCAGCGGCGATCGCAGATACGCAGTATTTT; CDR3 protein: CASSAAIADTQYF
V gene: TRBV5-1; clone size: few; D gene: -; J gene: TRBJ1-4; CDR3 DNA: TGCGCCAGCAGCCCAGGATCAACTAATGAAAAACTGTTTTTT; CDR3 protein: CASSPGSTNEKLFF
V gene: TRBV4-3; clone size: many; D gene: -; J gene: TRBJ2-5; CDR3 DNA: TGCGCCAGCAGCCAAGAGGCATTAGGGACCCAGTACTTC; CDR3 protein: CASSQEALGTQYF
V gene: TRBV7-8; clone size: few; D gene: TRBD1; J gene: TRBJ1-5; CDR3 DNA: TGTGCCAGCAGCGCCGGACAGGACCAGCATTTT; CDR3 protein: CASSAGQDQHF
V gene: TRBV5-1; clone size: -; D gene: -; J gene: TRBJ2-7; CDR3 DNA: TGCGCCAGCAGCTACGGACCAGGTCGCGCCTACGAGCAGTACTTC; CDR3 protein: CASSYGPGRAYEQYF
V gene: TRBV6-5; clone size: few; D gene: TRBD1; J gene: TRBJ2-4; CDR3 DNA: TGTGCCAGCAGGCCTGCAGGACAGGGGCCAGGAAACATTCAGTACTTC; CDR3 protein: CASRPAGQGPGNIQYF
V gene: TRBV4-2; clone size: -; D gene: TRBD1; J gene: TRBJ2-3; CDR3 DNA: TGTGCCAGCAGCCAAGGGGACAGGGTAGCAGATACGCAGTATTTT; CDR3 protein: CASSQGDRVADTQYF
V gene: TRBV7-7; clone size: few; D gene: TRBD1; J gene: TRBJ2-5; CDR3 DNA: TGTGCTAGCAGCTTTCGGGCAGGGGGCGGAGAGACCCAGTACTTC; CDR3 protein: CASSFRAGGGETQYF
V gene: TRBV7-9; clone size: few; D gene: -; J gene: TRBJ2-5; CDR3 DNA: TGTGCCAGCAGCCCCCTGGCGGAGACCCAGTACTTC; CDR3 protein: CASSPLAETQYF
V gene: TRBV9; clone size: -; D gene: -; J gene: TRBJ1-1; CDR3 DNA: TGTGCCAGCAGCGACCGGGACACCGATATGAACACTGAAGCTTTCTTT; CDR3 protein: CASSDRDTDMNTEAFF
V gene: TRBV11-2; clone size: few; D gene: TRBD1; J gene: TRBJ1-2; CDR3 DNA: TGTGCCAGCAGCTCCCGGACAGGGGGGGTTGTGAACTATGGCTACACCTTC; CDR3 protein: CASSSRTGGVVNYGYTF
V gene: TRBV3-1; clone size: few; D gene: -; J gene: TRBJ1-1; CDR3 DNA: TGTGCCAGCAGCCAAGGTTTAATCTGGACAGCAAACACTGAAGCTTTCTTT; CDR3 protein: CASSQGLIWTANTEAFF
V gene: TRBV15; clone size: -; D gene: TRBD1; J gene: TRBJ1-1; CDR3 DNA: TGTGCCACCAGCAGATGGACAGGGAACACTGAAGCTTTCTTT; CDR3 protein: CATSRWTGNTEAFF
V gene: TRBV19; clone size: many; D gene: -; J gene: TRBJ1-1; CDR3 DNA: TGTGCCAGTAGTCCCCAGGGCCCCACTGAAGCTTTCTTT; CDR3 protein: CASSPQGPTEAFF
V gene: TRBV28; clone size: few; D gene: -; J gene: TRBJ2-5; CDR3 DNA: TGTGCCGCCCGGGGCGCAGAGACCCAGTACTTC; CDR3 protein: CAARGAETQYF